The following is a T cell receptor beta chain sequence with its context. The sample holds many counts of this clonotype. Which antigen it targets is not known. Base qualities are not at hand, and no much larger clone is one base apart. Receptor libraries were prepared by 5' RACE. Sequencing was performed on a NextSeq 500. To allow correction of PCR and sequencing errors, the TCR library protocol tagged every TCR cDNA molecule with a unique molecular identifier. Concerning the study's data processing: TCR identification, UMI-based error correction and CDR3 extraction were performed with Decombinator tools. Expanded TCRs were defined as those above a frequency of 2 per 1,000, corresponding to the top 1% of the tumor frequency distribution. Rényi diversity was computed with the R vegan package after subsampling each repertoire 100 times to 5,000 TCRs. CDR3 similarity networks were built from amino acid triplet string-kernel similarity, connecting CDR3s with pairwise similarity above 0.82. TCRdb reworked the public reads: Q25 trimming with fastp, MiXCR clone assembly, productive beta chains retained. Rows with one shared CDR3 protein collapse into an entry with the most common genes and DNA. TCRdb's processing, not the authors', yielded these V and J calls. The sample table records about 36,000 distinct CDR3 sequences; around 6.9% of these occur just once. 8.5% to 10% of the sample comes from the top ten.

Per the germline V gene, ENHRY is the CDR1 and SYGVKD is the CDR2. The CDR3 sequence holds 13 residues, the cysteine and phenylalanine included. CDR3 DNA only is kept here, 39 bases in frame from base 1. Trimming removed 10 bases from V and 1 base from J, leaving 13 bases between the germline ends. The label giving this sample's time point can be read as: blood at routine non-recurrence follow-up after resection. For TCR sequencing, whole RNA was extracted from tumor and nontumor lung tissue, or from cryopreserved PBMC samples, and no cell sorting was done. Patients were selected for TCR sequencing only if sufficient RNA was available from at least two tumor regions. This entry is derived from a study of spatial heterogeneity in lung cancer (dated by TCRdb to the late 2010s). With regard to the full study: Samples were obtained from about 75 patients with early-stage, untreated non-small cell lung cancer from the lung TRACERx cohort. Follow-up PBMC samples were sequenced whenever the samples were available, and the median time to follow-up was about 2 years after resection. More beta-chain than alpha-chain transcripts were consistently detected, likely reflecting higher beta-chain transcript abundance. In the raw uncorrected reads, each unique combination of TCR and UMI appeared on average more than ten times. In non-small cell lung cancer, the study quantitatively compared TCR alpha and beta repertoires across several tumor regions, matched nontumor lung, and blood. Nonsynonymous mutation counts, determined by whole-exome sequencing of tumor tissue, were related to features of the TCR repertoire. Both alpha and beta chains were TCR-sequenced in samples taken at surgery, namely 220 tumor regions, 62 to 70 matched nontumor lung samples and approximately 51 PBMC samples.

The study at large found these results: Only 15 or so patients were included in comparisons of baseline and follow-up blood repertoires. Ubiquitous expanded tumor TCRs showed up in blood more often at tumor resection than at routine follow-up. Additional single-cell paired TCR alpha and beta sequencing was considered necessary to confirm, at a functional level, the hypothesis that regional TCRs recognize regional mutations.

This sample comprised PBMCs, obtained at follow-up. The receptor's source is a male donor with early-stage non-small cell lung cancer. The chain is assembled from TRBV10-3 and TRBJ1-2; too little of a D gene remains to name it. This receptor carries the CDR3 CATRRSDNYGYTF. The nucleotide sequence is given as TGTGCCACCCGGAGGAGTGATAACTATGGCTACACCTTC.